This T cell receptor (beta chain) was identified during a study of CD8 T cells in ankylosing spondylitis. Points from the study as a whole: According to the report, clones linked to the disease were significantly enriched in matched synovial fluid samples taken from ankylosing spondylitis patients. Disease-associated clones were CD8+ and fairly uncommon in peripheral blood. A TCR beta motif made of about 8 highly homologous variants seemed typical of ankylosing spondylitis blood.

The trim removed 4 bases at V and 5 bases at J, leaving 6 bases unmatched. Per germline, CDR1 SGHTA and CDR2 FQGNSA. The CDR3 has 16 residues. This clonotype was counted many times. The antigen remains undetermined. The authors made TCR beta libraries by quantitative 5'-RACE with molecular barcodes. TCRdb used MiXCR to reprocess the 5' RACE reads, holding one entry per CDR3 protein. The sample lists about 31,000 distinct CDR3 sequences; approximately 7.1% were seen once. The rearrangement uses TRBV7-2 and TRBJ2-3; 13 bases line up with TRBD2. The receptor was isolated from a male donor with ankylosing spondylitis or in good health (not recorded which). Sequencing was done on a sample of blood, either unsorted or a sorted T cell fraction (not recorded which). The DNA for the CDR3 is TGTGCCAGCAGCTCCGGACTAGCGGGAGCGGGAGATACGCAGTATTTT. Its protein product is CASSSGLAGAGDTQYF.